A single sample is the source of the 10 T cell receptor beta chains below, sequenced in a study of metastatic and nonmetastatic thyroid tumors. No treatment had been given to any patient before thyroid surgery. TCRdb reanalyzed the PCR reads with MiXCR. The sample contains 15,000 to 20,000 clones, roughly 36% of which appear only once. Sequenced material: tumor tissue. The receptor source for this set is a male donor with papillary thyroid cancer or a benign thyroid nodule (not recorded which). Some clones in this sample may be carry-over from other donors' samples.

This clone is medium-sized by share. V usage is TRBV20-1 and J usage is TRBJ1-2, with D perhaps matching TRBD1 (5 bases). Germline CDR1 reads DFQATT; CDR2 reads SNEGSKA (reference sequence). V was pared by 1 base and J by 5 bases, with 14 bases between. The CDR3 spans 14 residues. CDR3 coding DNA: TGCAGTGCTAGAGTGGGGGGGAGTAGGTATGGCTACACCTTC. Protein product: CSARVGGSRYGYTF.

The chain carries TRBV18 and TRBJ2-2; D perhaps matches TRBD2 (6 bases). There are 17 residues in the CDR3. Trimming removed 6 bases at V and 14 bases at J, with 31 bases between. In germline, CDR1 is KGHSH, CDR2 LQKENI. CDR3 in amino acids: CASSPFGTGDLAGYLFF. The CDR3, as DNA: TGTGCCAGCTCCCCCTTTGGGACGGGAGACCTGGCCGGGTATCTGTTTTTT. Complete variable domain (other parts from reference TRBV18 and TRBJ2-2): NAGVMQNPRHLVRRRGQEARLRCSPMKGHSHVYWYRQLPEEGLKFMVYLQKENIIDESGMPKERFSAEFPKEGPSILRIQQVVRGDSAAYFCASSPFGTGDLAGYLFFGEGSRLTVL.

This clone was observed a few times. This could be a read error, since a much larger clone is one nucleotide away. V usage is TRBV29-1 and J usage is TRBJ1-6; no firm D call. V gave up 5 bases and J gave up 7 bases, with 12 bases separating them. The CDR3 consists of 13 residues. Germline V gene lookup returns CDR1 SQVTM and CDR2 ANQGSEA. CDR3 sequence (DNA): TGCAGCGTTCGACAAGGTTTCAATTCACCCCTCCACTTT. Its translation: CSVRQGFNSPLHF.

This clone has a count of ten or more. V and J are TRBV14 and TRBJ2-7; no clear D. This CDR3 is built from 13 residues. Germline V gene lookup returns CDR1 SGHDN and CDR2 FVKESK. The V and J ends lost 4 bases and 7 bases respectively, with 14 bases between them. The CDR3 here is CASSPYLVREQYF. The CDR3, as DNA: TGTGCCAGCAGCCCCTACTTGGTTAGGGAGCAGTACTTC.

Details on this clone: Relative to the germline gene, one junction end is altered; a read error may explain this. In nucleotides, the CDR3 is TGTGCAAGCAGTAGTCCCCGACTATCAGGGCAGGCCGAGCAGTACTTC. Its protein is CASSSPRLSGQAEQYF. The chain uses TRBV25-1 and TRBJ2-7; tentatively, D is TRBD1 or TRBD2 (5 bases each). The CDR3 is 16 amino acids. The germline CDR1 and CDR2 sequences are MGHDK and SYGVNS.

The V call is TRBV20-1, the J call TRBJ2-2, with 10 bases aligning to TRBD2. Germline CDR1 DFQATT, CDR2 SNEGSKA (reference sequence). The junction had 1 base not matched to a gene; V was cut back by 0 bases and J by 3 bases. The CDR3 runs to 15 residues. CDR3 region: CSARDLAGDTGELFF. The DNA for the CDR3 is TGCAGTGCTAGAGATCTAGCGGGAGACACCGGGGAGCTGTTTTTT.

V usage is TRBV11-3 and J usage is TRBJ2-7, with 9 bases fitting TRBD1. Unmatched junction bases numbered 7, after V lost 5 bases and J lost 2 bases. The CDR3 totals 15 residues. The V gene's germline CDR1 is SGHNT and CDR2 YENEEA. The CDR3 coding sequence is TGTGCCAGCAGCACCCGGGACAGGGCCGCCTACGAGCAGTACTTC. It encodes CASSTRDRAAYEQYF. Full variable domain (outside the CDR3, taken from reference TRBV11-3 and TRBJ2-7): EAGVVQSPRYKIIEKKQPVAFWCNPISGHNTLYWYLQNLGQGPELLIRYENEEAVDDSQLPKDRFSAERLKGVDSTLKIQPAELGDSAVYLCASSTRDRAAYEQYFGPGTRLTVT.

This clone occurred many times. This chain connects TRBV4-1 to TRBJ2-7, with 7 positions matching TRBD1. V lost 1 base, J lost 6 bases, and 6 bases stayed unmatched. The CDR3 extends over 14 amino acids. CDR1 is MGHRA and CDR2 is YSYEKL in the germline V gene. For the CDR3, the DNA is TGCGCCAGCAGCCAAGGTGACAGGGCGGTCGAGCAGTACTTC. Its protein is CASSQGDRAVEQYF.

This sequence joins TRBV25-1 and TRBJ2-3, with 12 bases identical to TRBD2. The CDR3 extends over 16 amino acids. J lost 5 bases, V lost 3 bases, and 6 bases had no gene match. The germline CDR1 and CDR2 sequences are MGHDK and SYGVNS. The CDR3 DNA is TGTGCCAGCAGTGAGGCTAGCGGGGGGGCCTTAGATACGCAGTATTTT. It encodes CASSEASGGALDTQYF.

This clone appeared many times. The V and J genes are TRBV2 and TRBJ2-5; TRBD1 agrees at 8 bases. The J segment lost 6 bases and the V segment lost 5 bases, leaving 8 bases of the junction unmatched. The CDR3 length is 14 residues. Germline CDR1 and CDR2: SNHLY and FYNNEI. CDR3 sequence (DNA): TGTGCCAGCAGTCAAACGGACAGGGAACAGACCCAGTACTTC. As protein: CASSQTDREQTQYF.